Here is one TCR beta chain with its context. Its cognate antigen is unknown. This sample stems from a study of response to subunit inactivated influenza vaccine. General study results and limits: Authors suggested each seasonal flu vaccination may recruit only limited numbers of new T cells.

In TCRdb, the RT-PCR reads were re-called with MiXCR into one record per CDR3 protein. The table lists around 490,000 distinct CDR3 sequences, 7.6% of them singletons. The V gene end was trimmed by 7 bases and the J gene end by 2 bases; junction bases not matched to a gene: 4. This CDR3 is 13 amino acids long. Germline-derived CDR1 and CDR2 are WSHSY and SAAADI. The clonotype comes from a man in his fifties or sixties who received an inactivated influenza vaccine. V gene TRBV10-2 combines with J gene TRBJ2-7, with 8 bases lining up with TRBD2. The sample here was PBMCs from blood, taken roughly 24 months after vaccination. CDR3 sequence (DNA): TGCGCCAGCAAGGCGGGACTAGCCTACGAGCAGTACTTC. This gives the protein CASKAGLAYEQYF.